The clone carrying this TCR beta chain was detected only once. Antigen specificity is unknown. TCRdb called the multiplex PCR reads again in MiXCR, with one record for every CDR3 protein. The sample has approximately 280,000 distinct CDR3 sequences, roughly 31% seen once. Axillary draining lymph nodes of breast cancer patients supplied the node samples. Trimming removed 4 bases from V and 5 bases from J; junction bases left unmatched: 11. The CDR3 extends over 15 amino acids. Germline V gene lookup returns CDR1 SQVTM and CDR2 ANQGSEA. This sample was included in a study of breast tumors, draining lymph nodes, adjacent tissues. Study outcomes and limitations: Tumor TCR diversity was below lymph nodes but above nontumor tissue. Findings are consistent with lymph node origin and intratumoral expansion of most tumor T cells. Luminal-like breast cancer showed significantly higher tumor–nontumor repertoire similarity than basal-like.

Input material: axillary lymph node tissue. The receptor's source is a female donor with breast cancer. Some clones in this sample may be carry-over from other donors' samples. This sequence joins TRBV29-1 and TRBJ2-5; 9 bases agree with TRBD1. CDR3 sequence reads: CSVAGTGNTGETQYF. In nucleotides, the CDR3 is TGCAGCGTTGCGGGGACAGGGAACACCGGGGAGACCCAGTACTTC.